Shown below are 14 T cell receptor beta chains from a single sample sequenced in a study of cytomegalovirus exposure and HLA in healthy donors. Repertoires were generated with immunoSEQ multiplex PCR, while TCRdb's copy carries only in-frame clones and drops some. The sample carries 150,000 or so clones, 85% to 90% recorded once. Sequenced input: PBMCs. The receptors derive from a woman aged 30 to 39 in good health and CMV-seropositive.

This clone was seen only once. The chain couples TRBV28 to TRBJ1-1, with D hard to call. The CDR3 totals 15 residues. Germline loops: CDR1 MDHEN, CDR2 SYDVKM. V shed 2 bases and J shed 4 bases, with 14 bases lying between them. The CDR3 nucleotides read TGTGCCAGCAGTTTACCTCGGGATAGGAGCACTGAAGCTTTCTTT. It yields the protein CASSLPRDRSTEAFF.

This clone was detected only a few times. The V gene is TRBV28, the J gene TRBJ2-2; no reliable D call. The V end lost 4 bases, the J end lost 1 base, and 13 bases lay between the germline ends. CDR1 is MDHEN and CDR2 is SYDVKM in the germline V gene. This CDR3 region has 16 residues. This chain's CDR3 is CASSSPSDLNTGELFF. The DNA of the CDR3 is TGTGCCAGCAGTTCCCCATCCGACTTGAACACCGGGGAGCTGTTTTTT.

The genes are TRBV9 and TRBJ1-2; possible D gene TRBD1, 5 bases. Germline V gene data show CDR1 as SGDLS and CDR2 as YYNGEE. The V gene lost 2 bases and the J gene lost 0 bases, with 11 bases spanning the gap. The CDR3 spans 15 residues. The DNA for the CDR3 is TGTGCCAGCAGCGTCGACGGGGGTGCTAACTATGGCTACACCTTC. Amino acid sequence: CASSVDGGANYGYTF. Looking up the rest from reference TRBV9 and TRBJ1-2 gives the full variable domain: DSGVTQTPKHLITATGQRVTLRCSPRSGDLSVYWYQQSLDQGLQFLIQYYNGEERAKGNILERFSAQQFPDLHSELNLSSLELGDSALYFCASSVDGGANYGYTFGSGTRLTVV.

In this sample, this clone turned up once. The chain has TRBV7-3 and TRBJ1-2, with D unclear. The length of the CDR3 is 13 residues. Germline-derived CDR1 and CDR2 are SGHTA and FQGTGA. Deletions cut 2 bases from V and 3 bases from J, with 7 bases between. Here the CDR3 DNA reads TGTGCCAGCAGCTTAGAGAATTACTATGGCTACACCTTC. Amino acid sequence: CASSLENYYGYTF.

This clone has a handful of counts. This rearrangement joins TRBV15 to TRBJ1-5; 10 nucleotides align to TRBD1. This CDR3 contains 17 residues. Germline V gene sequence: CDR1 LNHNV, CDR2 YYDKDF (reference sequence). V was pared by 0 bases and J by 2 bases, with 4 bases of the junction left unmatched. CDR3 DNA: TGTGCCACCAGCAGAGAGACAGGGGGCAAGGGCAATCAGCCCCAGCATTTT. Residues: CATSRETGGKGNQPQHF.

This chain connects TRBV7-6 to TRBJ2-2; tentatively, D is TRBD1 (6 bases). The CDR3 is 16 residues long. The V end lost 5 bases, the J end lost 0 bases, and 13 bases lay between the germline ends. The germline V gene has CDR1 SGHVS and CDR2 FNYEAQ. The DNA for the CDR3 is TGTGCCAGCAGCAGGGACAACGCCGCGAACACCGGGGAGCTGTTTTTT. Protein: CASSRDNAANTGELFF.

The rearrangement links TRBV9 to TRBJ2-4; D possibly corresponds to TRBD2 (5 bases). From germline, CDR1 is SGDLS and CDR2 YYNGEE. The CDR3 extends over 16 amino acids. Trimming took off 7 bases at V and 0 bases at J, with 17 bases between the two ends. CDR3 DNA sequence: TGTGCCAGCGCCTCGCGGGCAGAACTAGCCAAAAACATTCAGTACTTC. The encoded protein is CASASRAELAKNIQYF.

The chain recombines TRBV9 with TRBJ2-6; 7 bases align to TRBD1. Per the germline V gene, CDR1 is SGDLS and CDR2 is YYNGEE. The CDR3 totals 18 residues. V dropped 2 bases and J dropped 0; count of bases not matched to a gene: 8. CDR3 in DNA: TGTGCCAGCAGCGTCAGGACAGGAGCGAACTCTGGGGCCAACGTCCTGACTTTC. This codes for CASSVRTGANSGANVLTF. The complete variable domain, with remaining parts taken from reference TRBV9 and TRBJ2-6, reads DSGVTQTPKHLITATGQRVTLRCSPRSGDLSVYWYQQSLDQGLQFLIQYYNGEERAKGNILERFSAQQFPDLHSELNLSSLELGDSALYFCASSVRTGANSGANVLTFGAGSRLTVL.

The rearrangement links TRBV6-6 to TRBJ2-7; 7 bases fit TRBD1. Germline trimming cut 6 bases from V and 4 bases from J; bases unmatched to any gene: 12. CDR3 length: 15 amino acids. Germline V gene sequence: CDR1 MNHNY, CDR2 SVGAGI (reference sequence). DNA for the CDR3: TGTGCCAGCAGGCGCGACAGGGAGTTCGGGTACGAGCAGTACTTC. Its protein product is CASRRDREFGYEQYF.

CDR3 in DNA: TGTGCCAGCAGCCTCAATTGGCGCGACAGGGGGTTCCTCTACGAGCAGTACTTC. Residues: CASSLNWRDRGFLYEQYF. The rearrangement joins TRBV28 to TRBJ2-7; TRBD1 matches 9 bases. Germline-derived CDR1 and CDR2 are MDHEN and SYDVKM. The ends lost 6 bases at V and 3 bases at J; junction bases unmatched: 18. The length of the CDR3 is 18 residues.

The table lists this clone with a count of one. CDR3 region: CASSRDKSGVGQAGELFF. The CDR3 DNA sequence: TGTGCCAGCAGCCGCGACAAGAGCGGGGTAGGTCAGGCCGGGGAGCTGTTTTTT. V is TRBV4-2 and J is TRBJ2-2, with 7 positions matching TRBD2. J was trimmed by 6 bases and V by 4 bases; bases with no gene match: 17. This CDR3 has 18 residues. Germline V gene data show CDR1 as LGHNA and CDR2 as YNFKEQ.

The chain links TRBV18 to TRBJ2-5; 11 bases match TRBD2. V dropped 4 bases and J dropped 5; count of bases not matched to a gene: 9. CDR1 is KGHSH, CDR2 LQKENI, per germline. This CDR3 is built from 16 residues. CDR3 sequence reads: CASSLLLAGGPETQYF. In DNA form, the CDR3 reads TGTGCCAGCTCACTCCTGTTAGCGGGAGGGCCGGAGACCCAGTACTTC.

The chain recombines TRBV7-3 with TRBJ2-3; weak D call: TRBD1 (6 bases). Per the germline V gene, CDR1 is SGHTA and CDR2 is FQGTGA. CDR3 length: 15 amino acids. V was clipped by 5 bases and J by 8 bases, with 20 bases between them. In DNA form, the CDR3 reads TGTGCCAGCAGCCATTCAGTGGGGGCACGTGGTACGCAGTATTTT. Its translation is CASSHSVGARGTQYF. Using reference TRBV7-3 and TRBJ2-3 for the parts outside the CDR3, the full variable domain is GAGVSQTPSNKVTEKGKYVELRCDPISGHTALYWYRQSLGQGPEFLIYFQGTGAADDSGLPNDRFFAVRPEGSVSTLKIQRTERGDSAVYLCASSHSVGARGTQYFGPGTRLTVL.

The sample holds one count of this clone. This chain joins TRBV28 and TRBJ2-5; 7 nucleotides align to TRBD2. The CDR3 consists of 16 residues. V was pared by 0 bases and J by 4 bases, with 8 bases of the junction left unmatched. Germline V gives CDR1 MDHEN, CDR2 SYDVKM. Here the CDR3 reads CASSLWTSRGRETQYF. In DNA, the CDR3 is TGTGCCAGCAGTTTATGGACTAGTCGCGGGAGAGAGACCCAGTACTTC.